A selection of T cell receptor beta chains follows, all from one sample in a study of tumor and adjacent non-tumor tissue in lung cancer. Using its own MiXCR run on the multiplex PCR reads, TCRdb lists one record per CDR3 protein. The sample consists of some 99,000 distinct CDR3 sequences, roughly 80% of them appearing once. Material: lung tumor tissue. The receptors were gathered from a woman aged 55-70 years with non-small cell lung cancer. Each CDR3 is given with its conserved first and last residue. D genes are given only for firm matches.

CDR3aa: CASSQRREGYEQYF; v_gene: TRBV7-9; d_gene: .
CDR3aa: CAIRRDMDSLLHF; v_gene: TRBV10-3; d_gene: .
CDR3aa: CAISDLAKNIQYF; v_gene: TRBV10-3; d_gene: .
CDR3aa: CASLIEGLSEQYF; v_gene: TRBV2; d_gene: .
CDR3aa: CAISETTRPVMTF; v_gene: TRBV10-3; d_gene: .
CDR3aa: CAGSVRDSSEKLFF; v_gene: TRBV4-2; d_gene: .
CDR3aa: CDSSATATATDTQYF; v_gene: TRBV11-2; d_gene: .
CDR3aa: CASSAWTGVNIAVLFF; v_gene: TRBV11-1; d_gene: TRBD1
CDR3aa: CASSLLGFYTDTQYF; v_gene: TRBV12-3/TRBV12-4; d_gene: .
CDR3aa: CSAKDQDFTDAQYF; v_gene: TRBV20-1; d_gene: .
CDR3aa: CAGSPAGQGGHTQYF; v_gene: TRBV11-3; d_gene: TRBD1
CDR3aa: CASSQDVGMVHGYTF; v_gene: TRBV28; d_gene: .
CDR3aa: CASSRVQGTAGANVLTF; v_gene: TRBV13; d_gene: .
CDR3aa: CASNQDTNRVFQYGCTF; v_gene: TRBV4-3; d_gene: .
CDR3aa: CAISTRVSGANVLTF; v_gene: TRBV10-3; d_gene: .
CDR3aa: CASSLDPSGIAKNIQYF; v_gene: TRBV11-2; d_gene: TRBD2
CDR3aa: CSGRPGGTQYF; v_gene: TRBV20-1; d_gene: .
CDR3aa: CTSSQDLGLHLMNTEAFF; v_gene: TRBV4-3; d_gene: .
CDR3aa: CASNFTGGNEQYF; v_gene: TRBV11-2; d_gene: .
CDR3aa: CASSLASGGVTDTQYF; v_gene: TRBV7-9; d_gene: TRBD2
CDR3aa: CSAGLLGDLSYEQYF; v_gene: TRBV20-1; d_gene: .
CDR3aa: CSAIGDAGDQPQHF; v_gene: TRBV20-1; d_gene: .
CDR3aa: CASSQGAASGGAFQETQYF; v_gene: TRBV4-2; d_gene: TRBD2
CDR3aa: CASSLKSAGETYEQYF; v_gene: TRBV6-6; d_gene: TRBD2
CDR3aa: CSARDPGGQDQPKHF; v_gene: TRBV20-1; d_gene: TRBD1
CDR3aa: CAISEVAGQGGEQYF; v_gene: TRBV10-3; d_gene: .
CDR3aa: CARSRQRQGRSPLHF; v_gene: TRBV11-2; d_gene: TRBD1
CDR3aa: CASKKTPHQETQYF; v_gene: TRBV6-2/TRBV6-3; d_gene: .
CDR3aa: CASSRDRVQQFF; v_gene: TRBV11-2; d_gene: TRBD1
CDR3aa: CASAPDIDGGYEQYF; v_gene: TRBV6-5; d_gene: TRBD2
CDR3aa: CASSLDGLAGGFEQYF; v_gene: TRBV4-2; d_gene: TRBD2
CDR3aa: CTSSLSVQPQHF; v_gene: TRBV7-8; d_gene: .
CDR3aa: CASSLMTSGGFILYNEQFF; v_gene: TRBV5-4; d_gene: TRBD2
CDR3aa: CATSDLYRDNEQFF; v_gene: TRBV24-1; d_gene: .
CDR3aa: CASTSQGGGTYEQYF; v_gene: TRBV6-5; d_gene: .
CDR3aa: CVSSYQIGPQGFF; v_gene: TRBV6-6; d_gene: .
CDR3aa: CASSGLLNTEAFF; v_gene: TRBV6-5; d_gene: .
CDR3aa: CAISWDSIGEQYF; v_gene: TRBV12-3/TRBV12-4; d_gene: .
CDR3aa: CACSYGASGSNEQYF; v_gene: TRBV11-2; d_gene: TRBD2
CDR3aa: CASSQDFSGSYNKQFF; v_gene: TRBV4-1; d_gene: .
CDR3aa: CNARLPRNTEAFF; v_gene: TRBV20-1; d_gene: .
CDR3aa: CANSLEWGSYEQYF; v_gene: TRBV11-3; d_gene: .